What follows describes a single T cell receptor (beta chain). The data were obtained in a study of blood T cell repertoires in COVID-19. The table came from immunoSEQ multiplex PCR; TCRdb's copy has only in-frame clones and leaves some out. The data contain under 200,000 clones, roughly 82% of them singletons. This TCR came from a woman aged 60-70 years with COVID-19, enrolled during active disease. Sequencing was done on a sample of peripheral blood.

CDR3 sequence reads: CASSFTSGGYNEQFF. CDR3 nucleotides: TGTGCCAGCAGTTTCACCAGCGGGGGATACAATGAGCAGTTCTTC. V usage is TRBV28 and J usage is TRBJ2-1; 8 bases are shared with TRBD2. CDR1 is MDHEN and CDR2 is SYDVKM in the germline V gene. The length of the CDR3 is 15 residues. Trimming took 3 bases from V and 4 from J; bases not matched to a gene: 5.